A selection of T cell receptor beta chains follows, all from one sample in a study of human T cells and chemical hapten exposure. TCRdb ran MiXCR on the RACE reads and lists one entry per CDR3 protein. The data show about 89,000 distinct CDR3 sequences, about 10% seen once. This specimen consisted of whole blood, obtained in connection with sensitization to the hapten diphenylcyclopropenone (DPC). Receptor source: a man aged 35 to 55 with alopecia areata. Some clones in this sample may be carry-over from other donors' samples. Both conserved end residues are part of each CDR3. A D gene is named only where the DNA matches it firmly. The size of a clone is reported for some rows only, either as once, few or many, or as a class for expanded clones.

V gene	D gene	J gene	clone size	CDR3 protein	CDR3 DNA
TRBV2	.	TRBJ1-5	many	CASSGQGSYSNQPQHF	TGTGCCAGCAGTGGTCAGGGGAGCTATAGCAATCAGCCCCAGCATTTT
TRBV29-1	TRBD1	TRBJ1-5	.	CSVSTGVGQPQHF	TGCAGCGTTTCCACAGGGGTCGGGCAGCCCCAGCATTTT
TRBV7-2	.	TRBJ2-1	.	CASSLQTGGQFF	TGTGCCAGCAGCCTACAGACCGGAGGGCAGTTCTTC
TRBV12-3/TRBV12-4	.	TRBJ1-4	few	CASSLSREKLFF	TGTGCCAGCAGCCTTAGTCGGGAAAAACTGTTTTTT
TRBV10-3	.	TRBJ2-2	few	CATLSGGELFF	TGTGCCACCCTCTCTGGCGGGGAGCTGTTTTTT
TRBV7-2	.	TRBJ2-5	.	CASSSKETQYF	TGTGCCAGCAGCTCCAAAGAGACCCAGTACTTC
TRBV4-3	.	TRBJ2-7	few	CASSQDPGSYEQYF	TGCGCCAGCAGCCAAGACCCGGGGTCCTACGAGCAGTACTTC
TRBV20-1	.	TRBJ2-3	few	CSARDFSETSTDTQYF	TGCAGTGCTAGAGATTTCAGTGAAACTAGCACAGATACGCAGTATTTT
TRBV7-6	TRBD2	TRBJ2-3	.	CASSLGTSGRTDTQYF	TGTGCCAGCAGCTTGGGCACTAGCGGGAGAACAGATACGCAGTATTTT
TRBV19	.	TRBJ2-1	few	CASSPNPANSYNEQFF	TGTGCCAGTAGTCCTAACCCAGCAAACTCCTACAATGAGCAGTTCTTC
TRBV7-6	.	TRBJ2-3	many	CASSYRPGTLTDTQYF	TGTGCCAGCAGCTATAGACCGGGAACCCTCACAGATACGCAGTATTTT
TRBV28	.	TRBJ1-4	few	CASSSTTGWGQGEKLFF	TGTGCCAGCAGTTCTACCACAGGTTGGGGGCAGGGTGAAAAACTGTTTTTT
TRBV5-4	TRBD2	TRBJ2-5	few	CASSPPLAGGSETQYF	TGTGCCAGCAGCCCTCCTTTAGCGGGAGGGTCAGAGACCCAGTACTTC
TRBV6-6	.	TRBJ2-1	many	CASSYSRTANEQFF	TGTGCCAGCAGTTACTCGAGGACTGCCAATGAGCAGTTCTTC
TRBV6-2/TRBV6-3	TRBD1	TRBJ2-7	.	CASSYPNTGETSYEQYF	TGTGCCAGCAGTTACCCCAATACAGGGGAAACTTCCTACGAGCAGTACTTC
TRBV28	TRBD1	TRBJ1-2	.	CASRTGTGAYGYTF	TGTGCCAGCAGGACTGGGACAGGGGCCTATGGCTACACCTTC
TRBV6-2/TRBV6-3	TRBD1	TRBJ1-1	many	CASGPITGGGTEAFF	TGTGCCAGCGGGCCAATTACAGGGGGTGGCACTGAAGCTTTCTTT
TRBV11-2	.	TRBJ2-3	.	CASSLGFTDSTDTQYF	TGTGCCAGCAGCTTAGGGTTTACGGATAGCACAGATACGCAGTATTTT
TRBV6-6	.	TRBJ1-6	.	CASSLGGMDSPLHF	TGTGCCAGCAGTTTGGGTGGAATGGATTCACCCCTCCACTTT
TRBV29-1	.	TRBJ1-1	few	CSVASLLGTEAFF	TGCAGCGTCGCAAGCCTGCTGGGCACTGAAGCTTTCTTT
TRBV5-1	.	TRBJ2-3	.	CASSLGGNPDTQYF	TGCGCCAGCAGCTTGGGGGGGAACCCAGATACGCAGTATTTT
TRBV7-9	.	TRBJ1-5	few	CASSLGAYQPQHF	TGTGCCAGCAGCTTAGGTGCCTATCAGCCCCAGCATTTT
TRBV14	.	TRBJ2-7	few	CASSQVGGGHEQYF	TGTGCCAGCAGCCAAGTTGGGGGAGGTCACGAGCAGTACTTC
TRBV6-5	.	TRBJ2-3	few	CASSPWGQVGSDTQYF	TGTGCCAGCAGTCCCTGGGGGCAGGTCGGTTCAGATACGCAGTATTTT
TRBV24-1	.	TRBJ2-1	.	CATSDGLALEQFF	TGTGCCACCAGTGATGGACTCGCTTTAGAGCAGTTCTTC
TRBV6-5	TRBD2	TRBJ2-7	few	CASSRDYFGEQYF	TGTGCCAGCAGTCGGGACTATTTTGGGGAGCAGTACTTC